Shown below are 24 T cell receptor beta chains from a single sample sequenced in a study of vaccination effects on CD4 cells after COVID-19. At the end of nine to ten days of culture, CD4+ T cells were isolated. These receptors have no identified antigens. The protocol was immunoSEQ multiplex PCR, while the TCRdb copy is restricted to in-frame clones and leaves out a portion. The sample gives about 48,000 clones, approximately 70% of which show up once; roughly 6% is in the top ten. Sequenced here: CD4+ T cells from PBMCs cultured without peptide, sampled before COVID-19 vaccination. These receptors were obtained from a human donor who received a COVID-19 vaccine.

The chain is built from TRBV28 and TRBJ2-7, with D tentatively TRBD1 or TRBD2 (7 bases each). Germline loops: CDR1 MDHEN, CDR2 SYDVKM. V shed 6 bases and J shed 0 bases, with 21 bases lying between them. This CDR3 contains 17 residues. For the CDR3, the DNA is TGTGCCAGCAGACCCGGCAGGGGGGGGACTCACTCCTACGAGCAGTACTTC. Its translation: CASRPGRGGTHSYEQYF.

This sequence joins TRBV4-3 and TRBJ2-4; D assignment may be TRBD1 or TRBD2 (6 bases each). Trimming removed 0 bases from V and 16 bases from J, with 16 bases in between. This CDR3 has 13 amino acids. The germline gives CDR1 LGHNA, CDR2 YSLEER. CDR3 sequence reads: CASSQEGGQYTYF. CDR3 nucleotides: TGCGCCAGCAGCCAAGAGGGAGGACAGTACACTTACTTC.

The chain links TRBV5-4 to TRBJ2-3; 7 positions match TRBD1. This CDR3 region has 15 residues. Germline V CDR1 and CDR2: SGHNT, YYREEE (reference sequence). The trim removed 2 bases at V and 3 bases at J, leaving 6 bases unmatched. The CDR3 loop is CASSFDRAKTDTQYF. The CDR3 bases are TGTGCCAGCAGCTTCGACAGGGCTAAAACAGATACGCAGTATTTT.

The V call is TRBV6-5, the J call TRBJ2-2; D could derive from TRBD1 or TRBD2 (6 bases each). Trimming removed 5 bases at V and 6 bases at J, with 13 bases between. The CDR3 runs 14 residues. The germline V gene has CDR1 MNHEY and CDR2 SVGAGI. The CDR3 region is CASSRRGSSGELFF. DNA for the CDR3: TGTGCCAGCAGTCGGAGGGGGTCGTCCGGGGAGCTGTTTTTT.

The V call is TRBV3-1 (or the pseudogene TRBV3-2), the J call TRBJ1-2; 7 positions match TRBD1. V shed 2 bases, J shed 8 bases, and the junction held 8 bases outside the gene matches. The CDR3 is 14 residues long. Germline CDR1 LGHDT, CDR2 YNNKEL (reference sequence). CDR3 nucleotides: TGTGCCAGCAGCCAATCGACAGGGCTAGGCGGCTACACCTTC. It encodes CASSQSTGLGGYTF.

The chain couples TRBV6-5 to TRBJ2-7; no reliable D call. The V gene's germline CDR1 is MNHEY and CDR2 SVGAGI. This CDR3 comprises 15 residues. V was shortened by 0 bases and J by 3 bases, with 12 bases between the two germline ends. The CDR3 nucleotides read TGTGCCAGCAGTTACTCAATCCGGACCCACTACGAGCAGTACTTC. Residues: CASSYSIRTHYEQYF.

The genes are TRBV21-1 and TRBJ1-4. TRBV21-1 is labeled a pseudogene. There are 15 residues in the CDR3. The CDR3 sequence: CASSNPGRVNEKLFF. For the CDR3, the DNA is TGTGCCAGCAGCAACCCGGGACGGGTGAATGAAAAACTGTTTTTT.

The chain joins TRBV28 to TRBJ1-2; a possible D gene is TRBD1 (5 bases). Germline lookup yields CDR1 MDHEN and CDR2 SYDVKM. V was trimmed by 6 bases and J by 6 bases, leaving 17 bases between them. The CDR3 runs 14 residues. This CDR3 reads CASSLTGTVHGYTF. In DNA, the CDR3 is TGTGCCAGCAGCCTTACCGGGACGGTTCATGGCTACACCTTC.

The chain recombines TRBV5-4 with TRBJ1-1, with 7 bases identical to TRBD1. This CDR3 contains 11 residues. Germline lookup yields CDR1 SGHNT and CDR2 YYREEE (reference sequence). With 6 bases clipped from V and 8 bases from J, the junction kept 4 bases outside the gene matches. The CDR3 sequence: CASIKDREAFF. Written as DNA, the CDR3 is TGTGCCAGCATCAAGGACAGGGAAGCTTTCTTT.

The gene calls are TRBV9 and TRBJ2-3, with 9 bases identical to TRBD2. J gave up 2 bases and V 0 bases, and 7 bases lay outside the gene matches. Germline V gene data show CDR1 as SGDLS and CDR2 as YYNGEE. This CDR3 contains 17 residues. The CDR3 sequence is CASSVVGSGGPTDTQYF. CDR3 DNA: TGTGCCAGCAGCGTAGTCGGTAGCGGGGGCCCCACAGATACGCAGTATTTT.

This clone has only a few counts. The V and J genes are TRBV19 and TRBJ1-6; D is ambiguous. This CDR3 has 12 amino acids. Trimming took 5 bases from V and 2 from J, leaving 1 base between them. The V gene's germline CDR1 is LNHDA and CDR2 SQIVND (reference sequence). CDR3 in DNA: TGTGCCAGTAGTGCCTATAATTCACCCCTCCACTTT. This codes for CASSAYNSPLHF.

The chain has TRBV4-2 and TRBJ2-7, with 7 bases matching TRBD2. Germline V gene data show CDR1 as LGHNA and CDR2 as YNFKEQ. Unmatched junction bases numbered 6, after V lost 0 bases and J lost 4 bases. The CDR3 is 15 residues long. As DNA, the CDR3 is TGTGCCAGCAGCCAAGATGGTACGGGGGGATACGAGCAGTACTTC. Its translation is CASSQDGTGGYEQYF.

The CDR3 DNA follows: TGTGCCAGCAGCGGGTCTACAGGGGTAAAGACCCAGTACTTC. Amino acid sequence: CASSGSTGVKTQYF. The gene calls are TRBV7-2 and TRBJ2-5; 7 bases agree with TRBD1. The length of the CDR3 is 14 residues. Germline CDR1 SGHTA, CDR2 FQGNSA. Germline trimming cut 5 bases from V and 6 bases from J; bases unmatched to any gene: 9.

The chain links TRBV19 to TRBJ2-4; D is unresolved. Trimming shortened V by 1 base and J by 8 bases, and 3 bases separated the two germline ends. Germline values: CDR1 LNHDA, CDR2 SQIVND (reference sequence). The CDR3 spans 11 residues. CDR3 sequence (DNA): TGTGCCAGTAGTATAGGAGACATTCAGTACTTC. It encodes CASSIGDIQYF.

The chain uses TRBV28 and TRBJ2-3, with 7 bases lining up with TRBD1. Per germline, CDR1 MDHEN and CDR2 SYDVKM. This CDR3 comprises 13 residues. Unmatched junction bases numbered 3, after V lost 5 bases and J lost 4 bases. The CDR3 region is CASSRQGPDTQYF. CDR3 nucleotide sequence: TGTGCCAGCAGTCGACAGGGTCCAGATACGCAGTATTTT.

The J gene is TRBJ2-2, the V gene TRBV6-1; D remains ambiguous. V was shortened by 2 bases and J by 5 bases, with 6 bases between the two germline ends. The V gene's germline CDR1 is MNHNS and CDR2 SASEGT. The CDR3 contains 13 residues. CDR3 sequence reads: CASSEQPTGELFF. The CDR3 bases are TGTGCCAGCAGTGAACAGCCGACCGGGGAGCTGTTTTTT.

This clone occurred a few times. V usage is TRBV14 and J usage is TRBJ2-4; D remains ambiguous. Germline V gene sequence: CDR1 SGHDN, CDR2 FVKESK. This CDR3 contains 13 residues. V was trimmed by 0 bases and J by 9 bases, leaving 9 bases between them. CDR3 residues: CASSQDLNTIQYF. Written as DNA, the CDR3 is TGTGCCAGCAGCCAAGATCTAAATACCATTCAGTACTTC.

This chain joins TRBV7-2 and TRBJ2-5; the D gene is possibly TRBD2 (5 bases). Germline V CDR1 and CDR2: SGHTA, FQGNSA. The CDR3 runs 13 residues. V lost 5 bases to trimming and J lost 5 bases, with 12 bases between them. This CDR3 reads CASSPGIAETQYF. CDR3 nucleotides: TGTGCCAGCAGCCCCGGGATTGCGGAGACCCAGTACTTC.

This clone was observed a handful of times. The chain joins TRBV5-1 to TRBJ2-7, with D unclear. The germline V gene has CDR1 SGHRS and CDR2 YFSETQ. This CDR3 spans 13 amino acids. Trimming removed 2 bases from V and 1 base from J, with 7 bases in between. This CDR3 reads CASSFTVSYEQYF. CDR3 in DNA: TGCGCCAGCAGCTTTACGGTATCCTACGAGCAGTACTTC. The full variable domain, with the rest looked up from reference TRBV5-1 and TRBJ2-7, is KAGVTQTPRYLIKTRGQQVTLSCSPISGHRSVSWYQQTPGQGLQFLFEYFSETQRNKGNFPGRFSGRQFSNSRSEMNVSTLELGDSALYLCASSFTVSYEQYFGPGTRLTVT.

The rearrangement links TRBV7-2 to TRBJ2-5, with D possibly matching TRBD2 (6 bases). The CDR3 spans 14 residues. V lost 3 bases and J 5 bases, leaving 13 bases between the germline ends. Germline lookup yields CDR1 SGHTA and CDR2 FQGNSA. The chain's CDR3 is CASSFGPGVETQYF. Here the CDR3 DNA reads TGTGCCAGCAGCTTCGGCCCGGGGGTGGAGACCCAGTACTTC.

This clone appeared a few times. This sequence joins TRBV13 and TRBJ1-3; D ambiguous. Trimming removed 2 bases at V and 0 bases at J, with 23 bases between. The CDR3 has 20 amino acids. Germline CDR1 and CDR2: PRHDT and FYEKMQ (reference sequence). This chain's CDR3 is CASSLFWEGGGRTSGNTIYF. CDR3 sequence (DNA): TGTGCCAGCAGCTTATTCTGGGAGGGAGGAGGACGGACCTCTGGAAACACCATATATTTT.

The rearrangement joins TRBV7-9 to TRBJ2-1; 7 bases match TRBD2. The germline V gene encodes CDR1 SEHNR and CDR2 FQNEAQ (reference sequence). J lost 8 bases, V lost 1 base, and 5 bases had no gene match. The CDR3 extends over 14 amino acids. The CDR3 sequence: CASSLVTSRYEQFF. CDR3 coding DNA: TGTGCCAGCAGCTTAGTGACTAGCCGATATGAGCAGTTCTTC. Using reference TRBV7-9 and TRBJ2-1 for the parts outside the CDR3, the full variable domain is DTGVSQNPRHKITKRGQNVTFRCDPISEHNRLYWYRQTLGQGPEFLTYFQNEAQLEKSRLLSDRFSAERPKGSFSTLEIQRTEQGDSAMYLCASSLVTSRYEQFFGPGTRLTVL.

The CDR3 loop is CASSLGGTARSYEQYF. The CDR3 DNA sequence: TGTGCCAGCAGCTTGGGCGGGACTGCTAGATCCTACGAGCAGTACTTC. The J gene is TRBJ2-7, the V gene TRBV5-6; the D gene is possibly TRBD2 (6 bases). This CDR3 has 16 residues. V lost 0 bases, J lost 1 base, and 14 bases lay in between. From germline, CDR1 is SGHDT and CDR2 YYEEEE. Looking up the rest from reference TRBV5-6 and TRBJ2-7 gives the full variable domain: DAGVTQSPTHLIKTRGQQVTLRCSPKSGHDTVSWYQQALGQGPQFIFQYYEEEERQRGNFPDRFSGHQFPNYSSELNVNALLLGDSALYLCASSLGGTARSYEQYFGPGTRLTVT.

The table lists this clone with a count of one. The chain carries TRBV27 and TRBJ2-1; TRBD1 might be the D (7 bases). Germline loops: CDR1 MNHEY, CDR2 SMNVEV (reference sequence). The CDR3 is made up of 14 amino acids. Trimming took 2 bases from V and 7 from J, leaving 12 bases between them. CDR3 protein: CASSLMTGRNEQFF. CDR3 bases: TGTGCCAGCAGTTTAATGACAGGGAGGAATGAGCAGTTCTTC.